This T cell receptor (beta chain) stems from a study of post-analysis software for immune sequencing data. Prepared libraries of TCR beta cDNA carried unique molecular identifiers. Yield was 500,000 or so cDNA molecules from around 1 to 10 million T cells. One entry per CDR3 protein results from TCRdb running MiXCR on the PCR reads. This table has about 500,000 distinct CDR3 sequences, roughly 45% appearing once. This clonotype appeared a few times. What it recognizes is unknown. The CDR3 is made up of 15 amino acids. Looked up from germline, CDR1 is MNHEY and CDR2 is SVGAGI. J was trimmed by 6 bases and V by 7 bases; bases with no gene match: 13. Study results and limitations: The study found TRBV5-6, TRBV5-1 and TRBV20-1 among five TRBV segments more frequent in patients than controls.

The sequencing input was blood. This chain connects TRBV6-5 to TRBJ2-7, with 9 bases identical to TRBD1. The source is a girl under 18 with multiple sclerosis. CDR3 nucleotide sequence: TGTGCCAGCATTCTGGACAGGGGAGGGATTAGCGAGCAGTACTTC. Its translation is CASILDRGGISEQYF.